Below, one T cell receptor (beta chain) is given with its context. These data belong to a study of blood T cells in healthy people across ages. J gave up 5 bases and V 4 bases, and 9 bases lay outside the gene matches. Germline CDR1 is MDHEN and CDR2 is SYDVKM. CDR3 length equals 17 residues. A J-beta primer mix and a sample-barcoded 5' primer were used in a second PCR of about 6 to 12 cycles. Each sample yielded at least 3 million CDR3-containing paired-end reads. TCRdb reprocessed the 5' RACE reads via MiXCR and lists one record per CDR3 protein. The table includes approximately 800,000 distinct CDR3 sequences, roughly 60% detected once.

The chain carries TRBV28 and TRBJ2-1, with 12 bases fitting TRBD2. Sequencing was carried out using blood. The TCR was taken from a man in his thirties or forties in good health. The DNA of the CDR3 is TGTGCCAGCAGTTCTAGCGGGAGGGCCGTGACGGACAATGAGCAGTTCTTC. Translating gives CASSSSGRAVTDNEQFF.